The 9 T cell receptor beta chains reported below all come from one sample, sequenced in a study of blood T cells in healthy people across ages. Together with a sample-barcoded 5' primer, a J-beta primer mix was included in a second PCR lasting about 7 to 12 cycles. TCRdb passed the 5' RACE reads through MiXCR, listing each CDR3 protein once. The table shows about 830,000 distinct CDR3 sequences, with around 68% occurring only once. Sequenced: blood. The receptor source for this set is a man younger than 40 in good health.

The rearrangement joins TRBV12-3 or TRBV12-4 to TRBJ1-1, with D possibly TRBD1 on 6 matching bases. V lost 6 bases and J lost 5, with 13 bases in between. The CDR3 has 13 amino acids. The CDR3 loop reads CASRRGVETEAFF. DNA of the CDR3: TGTGCCAGCAGGAGGGGGGTCGAAACTGAAGCTTTCTTT.

The V gene is TRBV29-1, the J gene TRBJ1-2; D might be TRBD1 (5 bases). CDR1 and CDR2 (germline): SQVTM, ANQGSEA. The CDR3 has 15 amino acids. The V gene lost 4 bases and the J gene lost 5 bases, with 20 bases spanning the gap. The CDR3 nucleotides read TGCAGCGTTGGCAGTGGGGACCCCGGGGTGTATGGCTACACCTTC. Translating it yields CSVGSGDPGVYGYTF.

The V call is TRBV5-1, the J call TRBJ1-4; D unresolved. CDR1 and CDR2 from the germline V gene are SGHRS and YFSETQ. Trimming took off 1 base at V and 5 bases at J, with 3 bases between the two ends. The CDR3 runs to 12 residues. The CDR3 nucleotides read TGCGCCAGCAGCTTGCCCAATGAAAAACTGTTTTTT. This sequence encodes CASSLPNEKLFF. The full variable domain, completed using reference TRBV5-1 and TRBJ1-4, is KAGVTQTPRYLIKTRGQQVTLSCSPISGHRSVSWYQQTPGQGLQFLFEYFSETQRNKGNFPGRFSGRQFSNSRSEMNVSTLELGDSALYLCASSLPNEKLFFGSGTQLSVL.

The rearrangement joins TRBV20-1 to TRBJ1-1; 8 bases align to TRBD1. Germline CDR1 is DFQATT and CDR2 is SNEGSKA (reference sequence). J was trimmed by 7 bases and V by 6 bases; bases with no gene match: 10. The CDR3 sequence is 13 residues long. The CDR3 sequence: CSASGQGGNEAFF. CDR3 sequence (DNA): TGCAGTGCGAGCGGACAGGGAGGCAATGAAGCTTTCTTT.

The gene calls are TRBV7-8 and TRBJ2-3, with a possible D match to TRBD1 (5 bases). The length of the CDR3 is 17 residues. Germline CDR1 SGHVS, CDR2 FQNEAQ. Trimming pared 5 bases from V and 2 bases from J, leaving 20 bases between. The CDR3 spells CASSPWSIGDSTDTQYF. Here the CDR3 DNA reads TGTGCCAGCAGCCCATGGTCAATAGGGGATTCCACAGATACGCAGTATTTT.

V is TRBV6-5 and J is TRBJ2-7; 8 bases map to TRBD1. V shed 2 bases and J 2 bases; nucleotides not matched to a gene: 5. The V gene's germline CDR1 is MNHEY and CDR2 SVGAGI. CDR3 length: 15 residues. CDR3 nucleotide sequence: TGTGCCAGCAGTTACGCTGGACAGGGCCCCTACGAGCAGTACTTC. It is translated as CASSYAGQGPYEQYF.

V usage is TRBV12-3 or TRBV12-4 and J usage is TRBJ1-2; weak D call: TRBD1 (5 bases). V lost 3 bases and J 0 bases, leaving 8 bases between the germline ends. CDR3 length equals 14 residues. For the CDR3, the DNA is TGTGCCAGCAGTTTCAGGGCGCCTAACTATGGCTACACCTTC. Translation: CASSFRAPNYGYTF.

The V and J genes are TRBV27 and TRBJ2-3; possible D gene TRBD2, 6 bases. Germline assignment: CDR1 MNHEY and CDR2 SMNVEV (reference sequence). Trimming cost V 6 bases and J 0 bases, with 13 bases left between them. CDR3 length equals 15 residues. The CDR3 nucleotides read TGTGCCAGCAGGGCGGGGTCCTCTAGCACAGATACGCAGTATTTT. Translating it yields CASRAGSSSTDTQYF.

This clonotype turned up a few times. This CDR3 reads CASSGGLAGRYEQYF. The CDR3 DNA follows: TGTGCCAGCAGCGGCGGGCTAGCGGGGCGTTACGAGCAGTACTTC. The chain employs TRBV9 and TRBJ2-7, with 9 nucleotides matching TRBD2. This CDR3 has 15 amino acids. Germline CDR1 is SGDLS and CDR2 is YYNGEE. J gave up 4 bases and V 3 bases, and 8 bases lay outside the gene matches.